These T cell receptor beta chains were read from a single sample in a study of cytomegalovirus exposure and HLA in healthy donors. The table came from immunoSEQ multiplex PCR; TCRdb's copy has only in-frame clones and leaves some out. The profile shows 50,000 to 70,000 clones, approximately 95% of them singletons. The sample was PBMCs. Source of these receptors: a woman aged 18-29 years in good health and CMV-seropositive. Both conserved end residues are part of each CDR3. A D gene is named only where the DNA matches it firmly. Size is omitted from some rows. Given values are once, few, many or a class for expanded clones.

clone size	D gene	J gene	V gene	CDR3 protein	CDR3 DNA
.	TRBD1	TRBJ2-7	TRBV5-1	CASSLVSGQGYEQYF	TGCGCCAGCAGCTTGGTCTCGGGACAGGGGTACGAGCAGTACTTC
.	.	TRBJ1-1	TRBV27	CASSLGRVNTEAFF	TGTGCCAGCAGTTTAGGCCGGGTGAACACTGAAGCTTTCTTT
.	.	TRBJ1-2	TRBV11-2	CASSFSRSGFSGYTF	TGTGCCAGCAGCTTTAGTCGTTCGGGGTTCAGTGGCTACACCTTC
.	TRBD2	TRBJ2-1	TRBV2	CASDSPWGGNEQFF	TGTGCCAGCGACTCCCCGTGGGGGGGAAATGAGCAGTTCTTC
.	TRBD2	TRBJ2-2	TRBV9	CASSVQASGRAIGELFF	TGTGCCAGCAGCGTACAGGCTAGCGGGAGGGCCATCGGGGAGCTGTTTTTT
.	.	TRBJ1-2	TRBV10-3	CAISDGSAAEGYTF	TGTGCCATCAGTGACGGCTCGGCAGCGGAGGGCTACACCTTC
.	.	TRBJ1-3	TRBV6-5	CASQGWLGSGNTIYF	TGTGCCAGCCAGGGATGGTTGGGCTCTGGAAACACCATATATTTT
.	TRBD1	TRBJ1-6	TRBV6-5	CASSSGQEYSPLHF	TGTGCCAGCAGCTCCGGACAGGAGTATTCACCCCTCCACTTT
once	TRBD1	TRBJ1-2	TRBV4-2	CASSQSDRVTYGYTF	TGTGCCAGCAGCCAAAGTGACAGGGTCACCTATGGCTACACCTTC
.	TRBD2	TRBJ2-1	TRBV7-9	CASSRRILAGNYNEQFF	TGTGCCAGCAGCCGTCGGATACTAGCGGGTAACTACAATGAGCAGTTCTTC
once	.	TRBJ2-7	TRBV27	CASSGYREQYF	TGTGCCAGCAGTGGCTACAGGGAGCAGTACTTC
.	.	TRBJ2-7	TRBV30	CAWSVQVAYEQYF	TGTGCCTGGAGTGTTCAGGTTGCCTACGAGCAGTACTTC
.	.	TRBJ1-2	TRBV7-2	CASTDYLGQTNYGYTF	TGTGCCAGCACCGATTATCTCGGACAGACTAACTATGGCTACACCTTC
.	.	TRBJ1-5	TRBV15	CATSRDREQPQHF	TGTGCCACCAGCAGAGACAGGGAACAGCCCCAGCATTTT
once	.	TRBJ2-7	TRBV4-1	CASSQEGHPGPYEQYF	TGCGCCAGCAGCCAAGAGGGACACCCGGGGCCCTACGAGCAGTACTTC
.	.	TRBJ2-7	TRBV2	CASRVEPPDEQYF	TGTGCCAGCAGGGTTGAACCGCCAGACGAGCAGTACTTC
.	.	TRBJ2-1	TRBV5-4	CASSFQGSPYNEQFF	TGTGCCAGCAGCTTTCAGGGGTCCCCATACAATGAGCAGTTCTTC
.	.	TRBJ1-3	TRBV11-2	CASSLSWAGSGNTIYF	TGTGCCAGCAGCTTATCCTGGGCAGGCTCTGGAAACACCATATATTTT
.	.	TRBJ2-3	TRBV7-7	CASSLVRTDTQYF	TGTGCCAGCAGCTTAGTGAGAACAGATACGCAGTATTTT
.	.	TRBJ1-3	TRBV4-1	CASSQDNVPDRGNTIYF	TGCGCCAGCAGCCAAGATAATGTGCCTGACAGAGGAAACACCATATATTTT
.	TRBD2	TRBJ2-5	TRBV7-9	CASSLAAAGGPQRWKTQYF	TGTGCCAGCAGCTTAGCGGCAGCGGGGGGACCCCAGAGATGGAAGACCCAGTACTTC
.	.	TRBJ1-5	TRBV5-6	CASSLGGGAQPQHF	TGTGCCAGCAGCTTGGGAGGGGGGGCTCAGCCCCAGCATTTT